The 19 T cell receptor beta chains in this list originate from one sample, sequenced in a study of coeliac disease (dated by TCRdb to between 2022 and 2023). Libraries were made using the immunoSEQ multiplex PCR assay. In its TCRdb copy, this immuneACCESS table keeps in-frame sequences only and misses some clones. Where compared with another copy, unresolved V genes explain less than half of these, and the others have no known cause. This sample lists about 8,700 clones; about 64% were detected once. Of the sample, just over 20% is held by the ten largest clones. Sequencing used lamina propria lymphocytes from the gut. The cell subset or site label, as the study defines it: lamina propria cell (LPC) fraction of small intestinal biopsy. These receptors were taken from a woman between 55 and 75 years old with celiac disease.

The chain employs TRBV5-1 and TRBJ2-6; D uncertain. This CDR3 is 16 amino acids long. Germline V gene data show CDR1 as SGHRS and CDR2 as YFSETQ. The V gene lost 0 bases and the J gene lost 0 bases, with 7 bases spanning the gap. CDR3 in DNA: TGCGCCAGCAGCTTGGGACAAAACTCTGGGGCCAACGTCCTGACTTTC. Its protein product is CASSLGQNSGANVLTF. Together with reference TRBV5-1 and TRBJ2-6, the CDR3 gives the full variable domain: KAGVTQTPRYLIKTRGQQVTLSCSPISGHRSVSWYQQTPGQGLQFLFEYFSETQRNKGNFPGRFSGRQFSNSRSEMNVSTLELGDSALYLCASSLGQNSGANVLTFGAGSRLTVL.

This CDR3 reads CASSLRVALSYNEQFF. The DNA for the CDR3 is TGCGCCAGCAGCTTGAGGGTAGCGCTATCCTACAATGAGCAGTTCTTC. The rearrangement joins TRBV5-1 to TRBJ2-1, with a possible D match to TRBD2 (5 bases). This CDR3 has 16 residues. Germline V gene sequence: CDR1 SGHRS, CDR2 YFSETQ. Deletions cut 1 base from V and 1 base from J, with 12 bases between. Filled out from reference TRBV5-1 and TRBJ2-1, the complete variable domain reads KAGVTQTPRYLIKTRGQQVTLSCSPISGHRSVSWYQQTPGQGLQFLFEYFSETQRNKGNFPGRFSGRQFSNSRSEMNVSTLELGDSALYLCASSLRVALSYNEQFFGPGTRLTVL.

The chain links TRBV7-2 to TRBJ2-1, with 7 bases aligning to TRBD2. The CDR3 loop spans 15 amino acids. The ends lost 1 base at V and 10 bases at J; junction bases unmatched: 10. Germline V CDR1 and CDR2: SGHTA, FQGNSA. DNA of the CDR3: TGTGCCAGCAGCTTAGGGTCGCGGGGGATGGGAGAGCAGTTCTTC. Its protein product is CASSLGSRGMGEQFF.

V is TRBV19 and J is TRBJ2-2; TRBD1 is a possible D gene (6 bases). The V end was cut by 3 bases, the J end by 5 bases, with 10 bases between. The CDR3 extends over 14 amino acids. Germline CDR1 and CDR2: LNHDA and SQIVND (reference sequence). CDR3 in DNA: TGTGCCAGTAGTATGAGAGGGGGTACCGGGGAGCTGTTTTTT. Translation gives CASSMRGGTGELFF. Supplemented by reference TRBV19 and TRBJ2-2, the full variable domain reads DGGITQSPKYLFRKEGQNVTLSCEQNLNHDAMYWYRQDPGQGLRLIYYSQIVNDFQKGDIAEGYSVSREKKESFPLTVTSAQKNPTAFYLCASSMRGGTGELFFGEGSRLTVL.

The V gene is TRBV15, the J gene TRBJ2-5; D is possibly TRBD1 (6 bases). Trimming removed 4 bases at V and 5 bases at J, with 11 bases between. The CDR3 length is 13 residues. Per the germline V gene, CDR1 is LNHNV and CDR2 is YYDKDF (reference sequence). The CDR3 protein is CATSNRAWETQYF. CDR3 DNA sequence: TGTGCCACCAGCAACAGGGCTTGGGAGACCCAGTACTTC.

The chain combines TRBV7-2 with TRBJ2-5; D is perhaps TRBD2 (5 bases). Deletions cut 5 bases from V and 7 bases from J, with 20 bases between. The CDR3 spans 15 residues. Looked up from germline, CDR1 is SGHTA and CDR2 is FQGNSA. The CDR3 sequence: CASSPEQAVGGTQYF. The DNA of the CDR3 is TGTGCCAGCAGCCCCGAACAAGCCGTAGGAGGGACCCAGTACTTC.

This chain uses TRBV4-3 with TRBJ2-3; 8 bases agree with TRBD1. The CDR3 is 16 amino acids. Germline loops: CDR1 LGHNA, CDR2 YSLEER. V shed 1 base, J shed 2 bases, and the junction held 5 bases outside the gene matches. The CDR3 coding sequence is TGCGCCAGCAGCCAAGCAGGGGGCCATCACACAGATACGCAGTATTTT. The encoded protein is CASSQAGGHHTDTQYF.

The V call is TRBV5-4, the J call TRBJ1-4; D is perhaps TRBD1 (6 bases). With 4 bases removed from V and 8 bases from J, the gap between germline ends came to 15 bases. This CDR3 spans 14 amino acids. Germline CDR1 is SGHNT and CDR2 is YYREEE (reference sequence). In DNA, the CDR3 is TGTGCCAGCAGCCCAGGGGTAGATAGGGAAAAACTGTTTTTT. Translation gives CASSPGVDREKLFF.

The chain combines TRBV6-1 with TRBJ1-6; TRBD1 matches at 7 bases. CDR1 is MNHNS and CDR2 is SASEGT in the germline V gene. Losses at the gene ends were 4 bases for V and 8 bases for J; bases not matched to a gene: 8. This CDR3 has 15 amino acids. The CDR3 DNA reads TGTGCCAGCAGTGTCGAGGGGGCGGGTTATTCACCCCTCCACTTT. Encoded protein: CASSVEGAGYSPLHF.

Concerning this clone: This specimen includes other DNA sequences encoding the same CDR3. The rearrangement uses TRBV7-9 and TRBJ1-5, with TRBD1 identical over 7 bases. Trimming cost V 9 bases and J 5 bases; bases outside gene matches: 7. The germline CDR1 and CDR2 sequences are SEHNR and FQNEAQ (reference sequence). This CDR3 has 13 residues. CDR3 sequence reads: CASKGQGDQPQHF. As DNA, the CDR3 is TGTGCCAGTAAGGGGCAGGGGGATCAGCCCCAGCATTTT.

The V and J genes are TRBV6-5 and TRBJ1-5, with unresolved D. Germline CDR1 MNHEY, CDR2 SVGAGI. CDR3 length: 15 amino acids. Trimming shortened V by 4 bases and J by 4 bases, and 14 bases separated the two germline ends. The CDR3 sequence: CASSSVDGLNQPQHF. As DNA, the CDR3 is TGTGCCAGCAGTTCCGTGGACGGACTAAATCAGCCCCAGCATTTT.

This clone was counted a single time. The gene calls are TRBV5-1 and TRBJ2-1; 7 bases align to TRBD2. Germline lookup yields CDR1 SGHRS and CDR2 YFSETQ. This CDR3 is built from 15 residues. Unmatched junction bases numbered 4, after V lost 0 bases and J lost 4 bases. The CDR3 reads CASSLVGEGYNEQFF. CDR3 nucleotide sequence: TGCGCCAGCAGCTTGGTAGGGGAGGGGTACAATGAGCAGTTCTTC.

This sequence joins TRBV7-2 and TRBJ1-1, with TRBD1 as a possible D gene (6 bases). This CDR3 has 15 amino acids. V was pared by 6 bases and J by 1 base, with 15 bases between. Germline CDR1 SGHTA, CDR2 FQGNSA. CDR3 loop: CASRYNRAGNTEAFF. In DNA, the CDR3 is TGTGCCAGCAGATACAACAGGGCAGGGAACACTGAAGCTTTCTTT.

This CDR3 reads CASSLDTDSNYGYTF. CDR3 sequence (DNA): TGCGCCAGCAGCTTGGATACAGATTCAAACTATGGCTACACCTTC. The V and J genes are TRBV5-1 and TRBJ1-2, with D unclear. Germline V gene sequence: CDR1 SGHRS, CDR2 YFSETQ. The CDR3 sequence is 15 residues long. The V end was cut by 0 bases, the J end by 2 bases, with 11 bases between.

The chain recombines TRBV7-3 with TRBJ2-7; D perhaps matches TRBD1 (5 bases). Germline V CDR1 and CDR2: SGHTA, FQGTGA. Between the trimmed V and J ends, which lost 2 bases and 0 bases, there was a span of 8 bases. CDR3 size: 14 residues. The DNA for the CDR3 is TGTGCCAGCAGCTTAGACAGTTACTCCTACGAGCAGTACTTC. Translation gives CASSLDSYSYEQYF. Full variable domain (missing parts from reference TRBV7-3 and TRBJ2-7): GAGVSQTPSNKVTEKGKYVELRCDPISGHTALYWYRQSLGQGPEFLIYFQGTGAADDSGLPNDRFFAVRPEGSVSTLKIQRTERGDSAVYLCASSLDSYSYEQYFGPGTRLTVT.

The rearrangement joins TRBV19 to TRBJ1-1; D ambiguous. Germline V gene data show CDR1 as LNHDA and CDR2 as SQIVND (reference sequence). The CDR3 is 13 residues long. With 7 bases removed from V and 0 bases from J, the gap between germline ends came to 9 bases. The CDR3 coding sequence is TGTGCCAGTAAGGAGACGGTGAACACTGAAGCTTTCTTT. It yields the protein CASKETVNTEAFF.

The rearrangement joins TRBV4-1 to TRBJ1-1, with TRBD1 matching over 11 bases. The trim removed 0 bases at V and 8 bases at J, leaving 8 bases unmatched. The germline V gene encodes CDR1 MGHRA and CDR2 YSYEKL. The CDR3 loop spans 16 amino acids. CDR3 in DNA: TGCGCCAGCAGCCAAGATCTATGGGACAGGGGGACCGAAGCTTTCTTT. Translating it yields CASSQDLWDRGTEAFF.

This clone was seen a handful of times. The chain uses TRBV5-6 and TRBJ1-5; D remains unclear. The germline gives CDR1 SGHDT, CDR2 YYEEEE. The V end was cut by 0 bases, the J end by 9 bases, with 10 bases between. This CDR3 region has 13 residues. CDR3 protein: CASSLGTRGPQHF. CDR3 DNA: TGTGCCAGCAGCTTGGGGACCCGGGGGCCCCAGCATTTT.

This clone has only one observation. The V call is TRBV5-1, the J call TRBJ2-1, with 7 bases fitting TRBD2. Germline values: CDR1 SGHRS, CDR2 YFSETQ. Unmatched junction bases numbered 17, after V lost 0 bases and J lost 8 bases. This CDR3 has 18 residues. The CDR3 bases are TGCGCCAGCAGCTTGGACCCCCCGGGGGGAGGGTTCGGCGATGAGCAGTTCTTC. Encoded protein: CASSLDPPGGGFGDEQFF.